A single sample gave rise to the 2 T cell receptor beta chains below, sequenced in a study of CD8 T cells in Susac syndrome. Roughly 0.45 to 1 ug RNA was reverse transcribed with random hexamers. TCRdb redid the calling of the immunoSEQ multiplex PCR reads with MiXCR, one entry per CDR3 protein. Here the sample spans almost 450,000 distinct CDR3 sequences, around 85% being singletons. Material: CD8+ T cells from PBMCs. All receptors come from a human donor with multiple sclerosis.

This sequence joins TRBV10-3 and TRBJ1-5; unclear D gene. Germline V CDR1 and CDR2: ENHRY, SYGVKD. The CDR3 contains 13 residues. The ends were cut back, 8 bases at V and 3 bases at J, with 11 bases in the middle. CDR3 region: CAIQGQINQPQHF. The CDR3 DNA is TGTGCCATCCAAGGGCAGATCAATCAGCCCCAGCATTTT.

This clonotype was observed a single time. The chain uses TRBV5-1 and TRBJ2-3, with TRBD2 as a possible D gene (6 bases). CDR1 is SGHRS and CDR2 is YFSETQ in the germline V gene. CDR3 length: 16 residues. The V end lost 4 bases, the J end lost 2 bases, and 17 bases lay between the germline ends. CDR3 coding DNA: TGCGCCAGCAGCCCCGGGTTGGGGCGGGACACAGATACGCAGTATTTT. This gives the protein CASSPGLGRDTDTQYF.